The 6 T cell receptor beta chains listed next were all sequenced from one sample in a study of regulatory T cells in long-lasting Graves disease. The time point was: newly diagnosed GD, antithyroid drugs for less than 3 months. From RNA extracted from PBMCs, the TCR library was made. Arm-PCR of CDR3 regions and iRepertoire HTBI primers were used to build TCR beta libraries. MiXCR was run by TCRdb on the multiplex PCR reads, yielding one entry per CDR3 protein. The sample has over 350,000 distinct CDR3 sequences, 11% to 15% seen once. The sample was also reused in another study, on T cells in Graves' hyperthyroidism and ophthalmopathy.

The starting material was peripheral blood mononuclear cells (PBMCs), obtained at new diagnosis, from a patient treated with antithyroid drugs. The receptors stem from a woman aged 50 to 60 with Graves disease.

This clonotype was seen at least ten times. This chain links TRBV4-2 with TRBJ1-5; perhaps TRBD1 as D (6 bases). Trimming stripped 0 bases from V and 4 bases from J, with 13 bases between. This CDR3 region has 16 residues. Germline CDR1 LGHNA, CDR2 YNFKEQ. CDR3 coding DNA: TGTGCCAGCAGCCAAGAATTAAGGGGGGTAAATCAGCCCCAGCATTTT. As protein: CASSQELRGVNQPQHF.

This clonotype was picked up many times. CDR3 nucleotides: TGTGCCAGCAGCTTAGATGATGGGGGAGTGGACGAGCAGTACTTC. Protein sequence: CASSLDDGGVDEQYF. V is TRBV7-2 and J is TRBJ2-7; the D call may be TRBD1 or TRBD2 (5 bases each). CDR3 size: 15 residues. Trimming removed 1 base at V and 5 bases at J, with 15 bases between. Germline CDR1 is SGHTA and CDR2 is FQGNSA.

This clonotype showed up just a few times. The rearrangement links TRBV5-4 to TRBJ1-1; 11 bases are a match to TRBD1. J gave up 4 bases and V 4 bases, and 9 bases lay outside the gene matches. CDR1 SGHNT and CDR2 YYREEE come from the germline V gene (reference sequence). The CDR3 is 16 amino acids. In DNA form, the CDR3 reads TGTGCCAGCAGCCCTGGACAGGGGGCGCTTGGCACTGAAGCTTTCTTT. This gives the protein CASSPGQGALGTEAFF.

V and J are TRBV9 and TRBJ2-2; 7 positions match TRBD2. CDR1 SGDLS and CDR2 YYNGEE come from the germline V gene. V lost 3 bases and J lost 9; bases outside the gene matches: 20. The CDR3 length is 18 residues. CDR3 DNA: TGTGCCAGCAGCGCAAGACTAGCCACCGAAGGGACGACGAGGGAGCTGTTTTTT. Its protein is CASSARLATEGTTRELFF.

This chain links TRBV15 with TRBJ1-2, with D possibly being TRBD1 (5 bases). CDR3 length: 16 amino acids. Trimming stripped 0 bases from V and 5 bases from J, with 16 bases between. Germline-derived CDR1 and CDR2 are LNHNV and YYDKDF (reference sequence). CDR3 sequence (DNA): TGTGCCACCAGCAGAGATGGGTTGGGGACCGGGTATGGCTACACCTTC. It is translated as CATSRDGLGTGYGYTF.

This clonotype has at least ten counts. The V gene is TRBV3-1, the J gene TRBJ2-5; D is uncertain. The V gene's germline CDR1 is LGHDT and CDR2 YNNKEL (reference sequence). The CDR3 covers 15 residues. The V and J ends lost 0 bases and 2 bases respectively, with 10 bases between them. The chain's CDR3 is CASSQDLARQETQYF. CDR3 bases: TGTGCCAGCAGCCAAGATTTGGCGAGACAAGAGACCCAGTACTTC.